Below, one T cell receptor beta chain is given with its context. Its antigen is currently unknown. Germline-derived CDR1 and CDR2 are MNHEY and SMNVEV (reference sequence). The CDR3 consists of 14 residues. V lost 3 bases to trimming and J lost 0 bases, with 9 bases between them. Repertoires were generated with immunoSEQ multiplex PCR, while TCRdb's copy carries only in-frame clones and drops some. The table includes 110,000 or so clones, roughly 86% detected once. The data derive from a study of cytomegalovirus exposure and HLA in healthy donors. Whole-study findings and limits: For most TCR sequences rarity was the rule, although some public TCRs occurred in many donors. In a later analysis, first-cohort TCR clusters were found to tend to co-occur in the 120 or so validation repertoires. It was confirmed in vitro that a few of the CMV-associated chains were specific for CMV antigens.

The chain couples TRBV27 to TRBJ2-7; D perhaps matches TRBD2 (5 bases). The sequenced sample consisted of PBMCs. The sequence was collected from a man between 18 and 29 years old in good health and CMV-seronegative. DNA for the CDR3: TGTGCCAGCAGTTTTAGCGACTCCTCCTACGAGCAGTACTTC. Translating gives CASSFSDSSYEQYF.